Sequencing of this TCR beta chain was carried out in a study of blood T cell repertoires in COVID-19. Overall study context: Sample material is recorded as cDNA or gDNA derived from T cells, B-cell-depleted T cells, or PBMCs.

This clone appeared a few times. V was shortened by 5 bases and J by 3 bases, with 13 bases between the two germline ends. The CDR3 loop spans 14 amino acids. CDR1 is SGHAT and CDR2 is FQNNGV in the germline V gene. In the original analysis: Amplification of reference gene primers was used by the study to estimate nucleated cell counts. Assay: immunoSEQ multiplex PCR; the TCRdb copy retains only in-frame clones and omits some. The DNA gave D and trimming, while V, J and clone size come from that table. Among approximately 93,000 clones listed, approximately 79% were seen once. V gene TRBV11-2 combines with J gene TRBJ1-2, with D possibly matching TRBD1 (5 bases). Source material: peripheral blood. The origin of this receptor is a woman over 75 with acute or convalescent COVID-19. CDR3 residues: CASSQGRNHYGYTF. In DNA, the CDR3 is TGTGCCAGCAGCCAGGGAAGGAATCACTATGGCTACACCTTC.